This is a list of T cell receptor beta chains from one sample in a study of shared clonotypes between healthy human individuals. Using immunoSEQ multiplex PCR, the repertoire was profiled, and TCRdb retains in-frame clones only, with some absent. The sample has about 490,000 clones, roughly 80% seen once; the top ten hold about 13%. The sample was PBMCs. The receptors originated from a woman aged 40-49 years in good health. Some clones in this sample may be carry-over from other donors' samples. Each CDR3 is given with its conserved first and last residue. The D gene is left open where the match is weak. Not all rows give a size; the values are once, few, many and, for expanded clones, a class.

clone_size: NA; d_call: NA; j_call: TRBJ2-5; v_call: TRBV5-1; cdr3_nt: TGCGCCAGCAGCGGGGCAGGTAAAGAGACCCAGTACTTC; cdr3_aa: CASSGAGKETQYF
clone_size: many; d_call: TRBD2; j_call: TRBJ2-5; v_call: TRBV7-9; cdr3_nt: TGTGCCAGCACGATACTAGCGGGAGGAGGTGAGACCCAGTACTTC; cdr3_aa: CASTILAGGGETQYF
clone_size: once; d_call: NA; j_call: TRBJ1-5; v_call: TRBV19; cdr3_nt: TGTGCCAGTACCATTCAGGGGATCAATCAGCCCCAGCATTTT; cdr3_aa: CASTIQGINQPQHF
clone_size: many; d_call: TRBD2; j_call: TRBJ2-1; v_call: TRBV4-3; cdr3_nt: TGCGCCAGCAGCCAAGACTCAGCGGGAGTGAATGAGCAGTTCTTC; cdr3_aa: CASSQDSAGVNEQFF
clone_size: NA; d_call: TRBD2; j_call: TRBJ2-7; v_call: TRBV7-8; cdr3_nt: TGTGCCAGCAGCTTATTTGGGACTAGCGAACCCTACGAGCAGTACTTC; cdr3_aa: CASSLFGTSEPYEQYF
clone_size: NA; d_call: NA; j_call: TRBJ1-3; v_call: TRBV4-2; cdr3_nt: TGTGCCAGCAGCCAAGAGCCAGGGTGGAACTCTGGAAACACCATATATTTT; cdr3_aa: CASSQEPGWNSGNTIYF
clone_size: once; d_call: TRBD2; j_call: TRBJ2-1; v_call: TRBV25-1; cdr3_nt: TGTGCCAGCAGTGAACCGGGACTAGCGAATGAGCAGTTCTTC; cdr3_aa: CASSEPGLANEQFF
clone_size: NA; d_call: NA; j_call: TRBJ2-3; v_call: TRBV11-1; cdr3_nt: TGTGCCAGCAGCCCAGGATCGGCGGGTACGCAGTATTTT; cdr3_aa: CASSPGSAGTQYF
clone_size: NA; d_call: TRBD2; j_call: TRBJ2-5; v_call: TRBV5-1; cdr3_nt: TGCGCCAGCAGCGTTTTAGCGGGAGTCGGCGCGACCCAGTACTTC; cdr3_aa: CASSVLAGVGATQYF
clone_size: NA; d_call: TRBD2; j_call: TRBJ2-2; v_call: TRBV10-3; cdr3_nt: TGTGCCATCAGTGATCCTAGCGGGAGCGGCACCGGGGAGCTGTTTTTT; cdr3_aa: CAISDPSGSGTGELFF
clone_size: NA; d_call: TRBD2; j_call: TRBJ2-2; v_call: TRBV6-4; cdr3_nt: TGTGCCAGCAAGTCCGGGACTAGCGAGACCGGGGAGCTGTTTTTT; cdr3_aa: CASKSGTSETGELFF
clone_size: NA; d_call: NA; j_call: TRBJ2-1; v_call: TRBV7-9; cdr3_nt: TGTGCTATCGGGTTTTGGTCGCAGGAGCAGTTCTTC; cdr3_aa: CAIGFWSQEQFF
clone_size: few; d_call: TRBD1; j_call: TRBJ2-7; v_call: TRBV11-2; cdr3_nt: TGTGCCAGCAGCTTAGGACAGGGCGTCAACGAGCAGTACTTC; cdr3_aa: CASSLGQGVNEQYF
clone_size: once; d_call: NA; j_call: TRBJ2-5; v_call: TRBV19; cdr3_nt: TGTGCCAGTAGTACCCCCGGGACCGGCAGAGAGACCCAGTACTTC; cdr3_aa: CASSTPGTGRETQYF
clone_size: once; d_call: NA; j_call: TRBJ1-1; v_call: TRBV7-2; cdr3_nt: TGTGCCAGCAGCTTACGGCAGACGAACACTGAAGCTTTCTTT; cdr3_aa: CASSLRQTNTEAFF
clone_size: NA; d_call: NA; j_call: TRBJ2-5; v_call: TRBV5-5; cdr3_nt: TGTGCCAGCAGAGAGCTCCGGCCGGGGCCAGAGACCCAGTACTTC; cdr3_aa: CASRELRPGPETQYF
clone_size: NA; d_call: NA; j_call: TRBJ2-4; v_call: TRBV15; cdr3_nt: TGTGCCACCAGCAGAGCGCGTACCAAAAACATTCAGTACTTC; cdr3_aa: CATSRARTKNIQYF
clone_size: NA; d_call: TRBD1; j_call: TRBJ1-2; v_call: TRBV5-1; cdr3_nt: TGCGCCAGCAGCTTAGGGACAGGGTACGATGGCTACACCTTC; cdr3_aa: CASSLGTGYDGYTF
clone_size: NA; d_call: NA; j_call: TRBJ2-1; v_call: TRBV7-3; cdr3_nt: TGTGCCAGCAGCTTAAAACTAGATGACAATGAGCAGTTCTTC; cdr3_aa: CASSLKLDDNEQFF
clone_size: NA; d_call: NA; j_call: TRBJ2-7; v_call: TRBV4-2; cdr3_nt: TGTGCCAGCAGCCAAGAAAGTAATAGCGCCTTGTACGAGCAGTACTTC; cdr3_aa: CASSQESNSALYEQYF
clone_size: NA; d_call: NA; j_call: TRBJ1-4; v_call: TRBV6-6; cdr3_nt: TGTGCCAGCAGTTACGGGGGCGCCGGTCCTAATGAAAAACTGTTTTTT; cdr3_aa: CASSYGGAGPNEKLFF
clone_size: NA; d_call: TRBD1; j_call: TRBJ1-5; v_call: TRBV28; cdr3_nt: TGTGCCAGCAGTGTGGACAGGGGGCGTAGACAGCCCCAGCATTTT; cdr3_aa: CASSVDRGRRQPQHF
clone_size: NA; d_call: TRBD1; j_call: TRBJ2-7; v_call: TRBV15; cdr3_nt: TGTGCCACCAGCAGAGATCGGGACAGTCGGTTCTACGAGCAGTACTTC; cdr3_aa: CATSRDRDSRFYEQYF
clone_size: NA; d_call: TRBD2; j_call: TRBJ2-7; v_call: TRBV28; cdr3_nt: TGTGCCAGCAGCTACCCGGGGGGAGGACCCTACGAGCAGTACTTC; cdr3_aa: CASSYPGGGPYEQYF
clone_size: NA; d_call: TRBD1; j_call: TRBJ1-2; v_call: TRBV5-1; cdr3_nt: TGCGCCAGCAGCTTTGGGGCAGGGGGTGGAAACTATGGCTACACCTTC; cdr3_aa: CASSFGAGGGNYGYTF
clone_size: few; d_call: TRBD1; j_call: TRBJ1-2; v_call: TRBV6-1; cdr3_nt: TGTGCCAGCAGAAGGGGGCAGGGCCCCTATGGCTACACCTTC; cdr3_aa: CASRRGQGPYGYTF
clone_size: once; d_call: NA; j_call: TRBJ2-7; v_call: TRBV6-1; cdr3_nt: TGTGCCAGCAATGTCCACTTCTCTGTACCCTACGAGCAGTACTTC; cdr3_aa: CASNVHFSVPYEQYF
clone_size: NA; d_call: NA; j_call: TRBJ1-2; v_call: TRBV28; cdr3_nt: TGTGCCAGCAGTTTTCGGGAAGGCTATGGCTACACCTTC; cdr3_aa: CASSFREGYGYTF
clone_size: NA; d_call: TRBD1; j_call: TRBJ2-2; v_call: TRBV4-2; cdr3_nt: TGTGCCAGCAGAGAAGTAGGGGGCAAGAACACCGGGGAGCTGTTTTTT; cdr3_aa: CASREVGGKNTGELFF
clone_size: NA; d_call: TRBD2; j_call: TRBJ2-7; v_call: TRBV14; cdr3_nt: TGTGCCAGCTCCCTAGGACTAGCGGGCTACGAGCAGTACTTC; cdr3_aa: CASSLGLAGYEQYF
clone_size: once; d_call: NA; j_call: TRBJ1-5; v_call: TRBV5-1; cdr3_nt: TGCGCCAGCAGCCTCACAGTGAATCAGCCCCAGCATTTT; cdr3_aa: CASSLTVNQPQHF
clone_size: NA; d_call: NA; j_call: TRBJ2-6; v_call: TRBV27; cdr3_nt: TGTGCCAGCAGTTCCCACAGGGCTGGGGCCAACGTCCTGACTTTC; cdr3_aa: CASSSHRAGANVLTF
clone_size: NA; d_call: NA; j_call: TRBJ2-6; v_call: TRBV7-8; cdr3_nt: TGTGCCAGCAGCTTTCCAGGGAGGAATGCGGACTCTGGGGCCAACGTCCTGACTTTC; cdr3_aa: CASSFPGRNADSGANVLTF
clone_size: NA; d_call: TRBD1; j_call: TRBJ2-4; v_call: TRBV28; cdr3_nt: TGTGCCAGCAGACCGACCGGGACAGGCCTCAACATTCAGTACTTC; cdr3_aa: CASRPTGTGLNIQYF
clone_size: NA; d_call: NA; j_call: TRBJ1-2; v_call: TRBV5-6; cdr3_nt: TGTGCCAGCAGCTTGGTGGGGGCAGTACATGGCTACACCTTC; cdr3_aa: CASSLVGAVHGYTF